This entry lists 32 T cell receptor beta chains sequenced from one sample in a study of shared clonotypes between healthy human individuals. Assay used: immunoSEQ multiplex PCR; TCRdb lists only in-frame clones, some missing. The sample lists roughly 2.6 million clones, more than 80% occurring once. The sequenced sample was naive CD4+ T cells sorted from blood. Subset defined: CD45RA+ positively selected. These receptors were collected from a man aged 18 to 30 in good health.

CDR3 coding DNA: TGTGCCAGCAGCCCTAGGCAGGGACCCGCGGAAGGGACCCAGTACTTC. Translated: CASSPRQGPAEGTQYF. This sequence joins TRBV5-4 and TRBJ2-5; D possibly matches TRBD1 or TRBD2 (5 bases each). The germline CDR1 and CDR2 sequences are SGHNT and YYREEE (reference sequence). The CDR3 has 16 residues. The germline V and J ends were trimmed by 4 bases and 7 bases, with 23 bases remaining between them.

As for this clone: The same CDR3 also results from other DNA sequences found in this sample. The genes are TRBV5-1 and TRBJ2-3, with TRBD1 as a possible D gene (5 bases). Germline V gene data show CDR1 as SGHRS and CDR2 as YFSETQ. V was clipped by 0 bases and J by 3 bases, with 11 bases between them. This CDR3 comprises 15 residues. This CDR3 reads CASSLGGASTDTQYF. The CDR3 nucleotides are TGCGCCAGCAGCTTGGGGGGCGCGTCAACAGATACGCAGTATTTT.

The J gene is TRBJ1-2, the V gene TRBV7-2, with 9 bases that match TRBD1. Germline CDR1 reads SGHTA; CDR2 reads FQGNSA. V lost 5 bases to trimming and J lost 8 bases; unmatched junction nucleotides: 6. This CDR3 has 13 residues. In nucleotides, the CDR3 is TGTGCCAGCAGCACCGGGACAGGGCTCGGCTACACCTTC. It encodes CASSTGTGLGYTF.

The DNA of the CDR3 is TGTGCCAGCAGCGTAGCGGATGAGCAGTTCTTC. Residues: CASSVADEQFF. The rearrangement joins TRBV9 to TRBJ2-1; D unresolved. V was cut by 0 bases and J by 8 bases, with 3 bases left in between. The CDR3 contains 11 residues. Germline CDR1 is SGDLS and CDR2 is YYNGEE.

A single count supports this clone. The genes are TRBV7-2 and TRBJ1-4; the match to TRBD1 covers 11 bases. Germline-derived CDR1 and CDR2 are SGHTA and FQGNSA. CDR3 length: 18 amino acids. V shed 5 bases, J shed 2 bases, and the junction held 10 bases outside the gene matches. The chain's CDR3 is CASSRTGGSSLTNEKLFF. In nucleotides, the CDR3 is TGTGCCAGCAGCCGGACAGGGGGCAGTTCTTTGACTAATGAAAAACTGTTTTTT.

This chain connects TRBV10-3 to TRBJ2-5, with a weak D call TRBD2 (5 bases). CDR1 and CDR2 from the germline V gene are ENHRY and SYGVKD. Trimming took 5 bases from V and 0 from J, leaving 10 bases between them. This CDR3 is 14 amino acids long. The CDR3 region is CAISRGRDQETQYF. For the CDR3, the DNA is TGTGCCATCAGTCGGGGTCGGGACCAAGAGACCCAGTACTTC.

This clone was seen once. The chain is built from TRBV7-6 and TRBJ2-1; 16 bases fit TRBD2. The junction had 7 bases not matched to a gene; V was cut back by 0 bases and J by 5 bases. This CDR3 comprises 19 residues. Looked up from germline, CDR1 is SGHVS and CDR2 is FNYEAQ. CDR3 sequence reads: CASSLAGLAGGKLHNEQFF. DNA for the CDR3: TGTGCCAGCAGCTTAGCGGGACTAGCGGGGGGGAAGTTACACAATGAGCAGTTCTTC.

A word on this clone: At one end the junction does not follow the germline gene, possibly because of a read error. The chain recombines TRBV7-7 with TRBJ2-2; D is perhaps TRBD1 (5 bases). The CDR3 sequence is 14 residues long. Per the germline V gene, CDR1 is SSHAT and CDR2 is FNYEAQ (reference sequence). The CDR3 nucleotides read TGTGCTAGCAGCCCCAGGGCCGGCACCGGGGAGCTGTTTTTT. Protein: CASSPRAGTGELFF.

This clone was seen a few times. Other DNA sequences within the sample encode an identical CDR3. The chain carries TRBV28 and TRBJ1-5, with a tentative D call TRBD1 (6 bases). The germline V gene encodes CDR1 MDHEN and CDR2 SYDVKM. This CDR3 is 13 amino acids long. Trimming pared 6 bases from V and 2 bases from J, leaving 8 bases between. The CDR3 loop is CASSPGGNQPQHF. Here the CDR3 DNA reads TGTGCCAGCAGCCCAGGGGGCAATCAGCCCCAGCATTTT.

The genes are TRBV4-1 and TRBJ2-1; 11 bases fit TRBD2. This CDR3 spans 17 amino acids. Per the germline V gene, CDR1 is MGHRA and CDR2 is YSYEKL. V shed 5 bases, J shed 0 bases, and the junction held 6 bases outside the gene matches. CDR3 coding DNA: TGCGCCAGCAGCGGACTAGCGGGCGGAAGCTCCTACAATGAGCAGTTCTTC. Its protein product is CASSGLAGGSSYNEQFF.

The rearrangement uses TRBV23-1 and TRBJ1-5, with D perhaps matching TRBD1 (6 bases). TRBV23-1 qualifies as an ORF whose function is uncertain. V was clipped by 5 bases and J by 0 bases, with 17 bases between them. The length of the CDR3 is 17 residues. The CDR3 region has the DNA TGCGCCAGCAGTGATTGGGACAATTCGGCTAGCAATCAGCCCCAGCATTTT. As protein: CASSDWDNSASNQPQHF.

As DNA, the CDR3 is TGTGCCAGTAGTATGGACCCTCCTGGTCAGCCCCAGCATTTT. Residues: CASSMDPPGQPQHF. The chain links TRBV19 to TRBJ1-5; unclear D gene. The CDR3 contains 14 residues. V was trimmed by 3 bases and J by 6 bases, leaving 12 bases between them. CDR1 LNHDA and CDR2 SQIVND come from the germline V gene (reference sequence).

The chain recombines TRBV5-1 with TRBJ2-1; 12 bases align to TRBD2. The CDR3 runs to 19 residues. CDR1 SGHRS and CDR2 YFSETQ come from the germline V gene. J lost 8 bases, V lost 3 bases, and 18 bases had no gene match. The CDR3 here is CASSSRLAGDGKGRYEQFF. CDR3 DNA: TGCGCCAGCAGCTCGCGACTAGCGGGAGATGGAAAAGGTCGCTATGAGCAGTTCTTC. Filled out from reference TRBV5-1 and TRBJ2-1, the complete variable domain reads KAGVTQTPRYLIKTRGQQVTLSCSPISGHRSVSWYQQTPGQGLQFLFEYFSETQRNKGNFPGRFSGRQFSNSRSEMNVSTLELGDSALYLCASSSRLAGDGKGRYEQFFGPGTRLTVL.

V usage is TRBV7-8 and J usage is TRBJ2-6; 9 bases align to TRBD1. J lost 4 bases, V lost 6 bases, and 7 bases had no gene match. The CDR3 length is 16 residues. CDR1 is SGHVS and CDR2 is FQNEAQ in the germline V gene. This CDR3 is CASSGQGPAGANVLTF. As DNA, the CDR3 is TGTGCCAGCAGTGGACAGGGGCCGGCGGGGGCCAACGTCCTGACTTTC.

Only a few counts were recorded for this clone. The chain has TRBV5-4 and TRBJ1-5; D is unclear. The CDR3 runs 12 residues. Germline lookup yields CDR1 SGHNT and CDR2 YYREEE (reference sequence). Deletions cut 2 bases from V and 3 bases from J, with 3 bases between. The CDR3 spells CASSFPNQPQHF. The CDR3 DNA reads TGTGCCAGCAGCTTCCCCAATCAGCCCCAGCATTTT.

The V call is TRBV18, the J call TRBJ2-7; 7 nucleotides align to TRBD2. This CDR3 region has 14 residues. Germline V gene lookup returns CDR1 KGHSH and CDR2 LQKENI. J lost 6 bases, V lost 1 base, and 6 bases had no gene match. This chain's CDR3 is CASSPRSGEGEQYF. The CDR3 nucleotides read TGTGCCAGCTCACCACGTTCCGGGGAGGGCGAGCAGTACTTC. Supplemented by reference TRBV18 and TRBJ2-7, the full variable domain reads NAGVMQNPRHLVRRRGQEARLRCSPMKGHSHVYWYRQLPEEGLKFMVYLQKENIIDESGMPKERFSAEFPKEGPSILRIQQVVRGDSAAYFCASSPRSGEGEQYFGPGTRLTVT.

DNA of the CDR3: TGTGCCAGCAGCTTAGGGGTTTGGCGGGGGGGTTACAATGAGCAGTTCTTC. It translates to CASSLGVWRGGYNEQFF. The chain employs TRBV7-8 and TRBJ2-1; the match to TRBD2 covers 9 bases. The germline CDR1 and CDR2 sequences are SGHVS and FQNEAQ. There are 17 residues in the CDR3. Losses at the gene ends were 1 base for V and 4 bases for J; bases not matched to a gene: 8.

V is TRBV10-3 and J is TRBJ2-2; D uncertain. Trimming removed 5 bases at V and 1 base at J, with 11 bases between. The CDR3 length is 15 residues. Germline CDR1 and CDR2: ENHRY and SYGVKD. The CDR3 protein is CAISHFTENTGELFF. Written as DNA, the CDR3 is TGTGCCATCAGTCACTTTACGGAGAACACCGGGGAGCTGTTTTTT.

This CDR3 is CASSPGDPAGEQYF. CDR3 nucleotide sequence: TGTGCCAGCTCACCGGGGGACCCGGCGGGAGAGCAGTACTTC. The chain couples TRBV18 to TRBJ2-7; D might be TRBD2 (6 bases). Trimming removed 3 bases at V and 7 bases at J, with 16 bases between. Germline V gene sequence: CDR1 KGHSH, CDR2 LQKENI. The CDR3 length is 14 residues.

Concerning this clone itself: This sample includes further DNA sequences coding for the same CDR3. The CDR3 DNA reads TGTGCCAGCAGCTCGAGCGGGAGCTCCTACGAGCAGTACTTC. It is translated as CASSSSGSSYEQYF. The chain combines TRBV6-6 with TRBJ2-7; TRBD2 matches at 8 bases. V lost 6 bases, J lost 0 bases, and 4 bases stayed unmatched. The CDR3 extends over 14 amino acids. CDR1 and CDR2 (germline): MNHNY, SVGAGI (reference sequence).

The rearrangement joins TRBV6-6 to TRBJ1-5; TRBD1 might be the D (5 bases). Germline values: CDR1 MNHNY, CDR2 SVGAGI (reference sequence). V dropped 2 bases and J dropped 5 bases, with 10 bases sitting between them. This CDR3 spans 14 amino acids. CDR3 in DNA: TGTGCCAGCAGTTACCGCGGGGGTGATCAGCCCCAGCATTTT. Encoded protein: CASSYRGGDQPQHF.

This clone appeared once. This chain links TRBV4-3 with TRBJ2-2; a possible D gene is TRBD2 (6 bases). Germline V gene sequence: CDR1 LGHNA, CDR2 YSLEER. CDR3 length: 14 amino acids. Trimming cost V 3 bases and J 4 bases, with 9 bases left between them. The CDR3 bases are TGCGCCAGCAGCCAGGGGACTGTCACCGGGGAGCTGTTTTTT. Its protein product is CASSQGTVTGELFF.

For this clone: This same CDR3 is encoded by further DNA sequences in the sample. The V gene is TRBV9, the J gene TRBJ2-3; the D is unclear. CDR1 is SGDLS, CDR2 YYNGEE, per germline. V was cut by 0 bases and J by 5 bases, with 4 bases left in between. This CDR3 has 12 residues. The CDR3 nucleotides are TGTGCCAGCAGCGTAGGAATAGATACGCAGTATTTT. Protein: CASSVGIDTQYF.

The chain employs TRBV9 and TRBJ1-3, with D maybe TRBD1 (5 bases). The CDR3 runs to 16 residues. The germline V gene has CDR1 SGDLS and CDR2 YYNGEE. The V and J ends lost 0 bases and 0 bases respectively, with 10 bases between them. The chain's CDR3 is CASSVGGVYSGNTIYF. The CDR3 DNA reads TGTGCCAGCAGCGTAGGAGGGGTTTACTCTGGAAACACCATATATTTT. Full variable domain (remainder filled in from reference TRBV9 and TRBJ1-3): DSGVTQTPKHLITATGQRVTLRCSPRSGDLSVYWYQQSLDQGLQFLIQYYNGEERAKGNILERFSAQQFPDLHSELNLSSLELGDSALYFCASSVGGVYSGNTIYFGEGSWLTVV.

The CDR3 protein is CASSESGPGTSSYEQYF. The CDR3 DNA is TGTGCCAGCAGTGAAAGTGGCCCCGGGACTAGCTCCTACGAGCAGTACTTC. The rearrangement joins TRBV2 to TRBJ2-7, with 8 bases lining up with TRBD2. This CDR3 comprises 17 residues. Germline lookup yields CDR1 SNHLY and CDR2 FYNNEI. V lost 2 bases and J lost 0; bases outside the gene matches: 9.

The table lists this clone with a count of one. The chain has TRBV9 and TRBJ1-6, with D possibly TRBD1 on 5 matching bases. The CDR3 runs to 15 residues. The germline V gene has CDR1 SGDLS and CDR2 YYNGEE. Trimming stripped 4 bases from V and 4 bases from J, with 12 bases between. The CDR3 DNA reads TGTGCCAGCAGCCCCAGTAGGGGTTATAATTCACCCCTCCACTTT. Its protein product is CASSPSRGYNSPLHF.

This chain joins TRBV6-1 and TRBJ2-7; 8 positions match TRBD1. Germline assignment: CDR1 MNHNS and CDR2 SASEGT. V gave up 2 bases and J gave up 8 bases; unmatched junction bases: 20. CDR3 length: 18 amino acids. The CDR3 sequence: CASSEQGQVRGYLSKQYF. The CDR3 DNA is TGTGCCAGCAGTGAACAGGGACAGGTCAGGGGATACCTTTCGAAGCAGTACTTC.

DNA for the CDR3: TGCGCCAGCAGCTTGGCACAGGGGGCGCCCCAGACCCAGTACTTC. It translates to CASSLAQGAPQTQYF. V is TRBV5-1 and J is TRBJ2-5; 9 positions match TRBD1. Germline CDR1 SGHRS, CDR2 YFSETQ. The J segment lost 6 bases and the V segment lost 0 bases, leaving 6 bases of the junction unmatched. CDR3 length equals 15 residues.

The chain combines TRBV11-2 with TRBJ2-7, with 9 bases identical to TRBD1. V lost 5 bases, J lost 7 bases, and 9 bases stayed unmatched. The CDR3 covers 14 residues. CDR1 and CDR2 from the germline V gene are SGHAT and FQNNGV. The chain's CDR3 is CASSRIQGAREQYF. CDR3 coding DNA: TGTGCCAGCAGCCGAATACAGGGGGCAAGGGAGCAGTACTTC.

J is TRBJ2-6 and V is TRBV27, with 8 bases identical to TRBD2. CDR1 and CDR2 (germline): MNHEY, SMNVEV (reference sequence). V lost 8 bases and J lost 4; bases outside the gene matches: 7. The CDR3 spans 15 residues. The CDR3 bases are TGTGCCAGCGAGCCAGCGGGAGCCGGGGCCAACGTCCTGACTTTC. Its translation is CASEPAGAGANVLTF.

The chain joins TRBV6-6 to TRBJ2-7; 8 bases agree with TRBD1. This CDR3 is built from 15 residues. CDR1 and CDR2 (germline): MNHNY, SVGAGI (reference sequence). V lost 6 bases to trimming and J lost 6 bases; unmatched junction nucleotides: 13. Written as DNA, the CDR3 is TGTGCCAGCAGACGACCGACAGGGGATCGGGTCGAGCAGTACTTC. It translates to CASRRPTGDRVEQYF.

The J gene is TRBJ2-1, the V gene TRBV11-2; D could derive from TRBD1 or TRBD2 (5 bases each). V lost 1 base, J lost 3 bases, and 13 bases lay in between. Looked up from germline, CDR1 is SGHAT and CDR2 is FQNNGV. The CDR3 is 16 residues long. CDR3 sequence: CASSLGWDPNYNEQFF. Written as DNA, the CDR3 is TGTGCCAGCAGCTTAGGATGGGACCCTAACTACAATGAGCAGTTCTTC.